Here is one T cell receptor (beta chain) with its context. The CDR3 runs 15 residues. V shed 2 bases and J shed 0 bases, with 8 bases lying between them. CDR1 is MDHEN, CDR2 SYDVKM, per germline. This specimen belongs to a study of shared clonotypes between healthy human individuals. Study in general: Researchers drew samples from a couple of women and three men aged 18 to 49.

Positive CCR7 selection of CD45RO-negative cells yielded the naive CD8 cells, and terminally differentiated effector memory CD45RA+ cells were excluded. In the original processing: Junction-only sequences without quality scores were provided by ImmunoSEQ, so filtering was different. Clones were sequenced by immunoSEQ multiplex PCR, and TCRdb holds only the in-frame ones, with some missing. V and J calls and clone size are those listed in that table; D and trimming were worked out from the DNA. The repertoire holds 2 million to 2.5 million clones, about 93% seen once, with more than 1.5% in the top ten.

V gene TRBV28 combines with J gene TRBJ2-4; no clear D. This clonotype was sampled from a man between 18 and 35 years old in good health. Some clones in this sample may be carry-over from other donors' samples. The sequenced sample was naive CD8+ T cells from PBMCs. The CDR3 coding sequence is TGTGCCAGCAGTTTAATGGTGGGAGCCAAAAACATTCAGTACTTC. Protein sequence: CASSLMVGAKNIQYF.